One and the same sample provided the 31 T cell receptor beta chains below, sequenced in a study of T cell repertoires in cytomegalovirus infection. Via MiXCR, TCRdb re-called the reads, giving one row per CDR3 protein. The sample lists roughly 700,000 distinct CDR3 sequences, around 31% seen once, with approximately 18% in the top ten. Their antigens remain unidentified. Sequencing used cultured PBMCs, obtained from culture after CMV antigen stimulation. The receptors shown here come from a human donor in good health (CMV status not recorded). Some clones in this sample may be carry-over from other donors' samples.

The chain has TRBV15 and TRBJ2-3; D is ambiguous. V dropped 1 base and J dropped 5 bases, with 10 bases sitting between them. The CDR3 loop spans 14 amino acids. CDR1 is LNHNV and CDR2 is YYDKDF in the germline V gene (reference sequence). The CDR3 sequence: CATSRVPFVDTQYF. The CDR3 bases are TGTGCCACCAGCAGAGTGCCCTTTGTAGATACGCAGTATTTT.

The count of this clonotype is one. This chain connects TRBV20-1 to TRBJ2-3, with D maybe TRBD2 (7 bases). CDR1 is DFQATT and CDR2 is SNEGSKA in the germline V gene (reference sequence). This CDR3 contains 15 residues. Deletions cut 0 bases from V and 4 bases from J, with 14 bases between. The CDR3 reads CSARESRGGSDTQYF. The CDR3 nucleotides are TGCAGTGCTAGAGAGAGTAGGGGGGGCTCAGATACGCAGTATTTT.

This clonotype was detected only a few times. V is TRBV10-3 and J is TRBJ2-3; D is uncertain. This CDR3 has 11 amino acids. V lost 2 bases and J 5 bases, leaving 2 bases between the germline ends. In germline, CDR1 is ENHRY, CDR2 SYGVKD. CDR3 protein: CAISEIDTQYF. Written as DNA, the CDR3 is TGTGCCATCAGTGAGATAGATACGCAGTATTTT.

This clonotype was counted once. The CDR3 carries no conserved terminal phenylalanine or tryptophan, so it likely arises from a read error. The V gene is TRBV10-3, the J gene TRBJ1-2, with 7 bases lining up with TRBD1. The germline CDR1 and CDR2 sequences are ENHRY and SYGVKD. J was trimmed by 8 bases and V by 4 bases; bases with no gene match: 7. The CDR3 covers 13 residues. As DNA, the CDR3 is TGTGCCATCAGTGGGTCAGCAGGGGGAGGCTACACCTTA. It specifies CAISGSAGGGYTL.

The table lists this clonotype with a few counts. The CDR3 here is CASTLRDSSNEQFF. CDR3 sequence (DNA): TGTGCCAGCACCCTACGGGACAGTAGCAATGAGCAGTTCTTC. The rearrangement joins TRBV6-2 or TRBV6-3 to TRBJ2-1, with 7 nucleotides matching TRBD1. Germline V lookup: CDR1 MNHEY, CDR2 SVGEGT. V trimming: 7 bases; J trimming: 6 bases; junction bases outside the gene matches: 9. The CDR3 has 14 residues.

This clonotype was seen a few times. Here the CDR3 reads CASSLTKESSPLHF. In DNA form, the CDR3 reads TGTGCCAGCAGTTTAACAAAAGAGAGTTCACCCCTCCACTTT. The rearrangement uses TRBV27 and TRBJ1-6; the D is unclear. Trimming pared 2 bases from V and 9 bases from J, leaving 11 bases between. The CDR3 sequence is 14 residues long. The germline gives CDR1 MNHEY, CDR2 SMNVEV (reference sequence).

This clonotype was recorded a few times. V and J are TRBV12-3 or TRBV12-4 and TRBJ1-5; D is possibly TRBD1 (5 bases). This CDR3 spans 13 amino acids. V lost 6 bases, J lost 5 bases, and 11 bases lay in between. Here the CDR3 reads CASRPGLYQPQHF. CDR3 nucleotides: TGTGCCAGCAGGCCGGGACTATATCAGCCCCAGCATTTT.

This clonotype was observed at least ten times. The chain joins TRBV7-2 to TRBJ2-1; tentative D call: TRBD1 (5 bases). The germline V gene encodes CDR1 SGHTA and CDR2 FQGNSA. V was clipped by 3 bases and J by 7 bases, with 13 bases between them. The CDR3 covers 14 residues. CDR3 DNA: TGTGCCAGCAGCTTTTGGGGCCAATCGAATGAGCAGTTCTTC. Its protein is CASSFWGQSNEQFF.

This clonotype appeared a few times. The chain carries TRBV6-2 or TRBV6-3 and TRBJ2-7; D is perhaps TRBD1 or TRBD2 (5 bases each). Trimming pared 4 bases from V and 4 bases from J, leaving 17 bases between. This CDR3 contains 15 residues. Germline CDR1 MNHEY, CDR2 SVGEGT. The DNA of the CDR3 is TGTGCCAGCAGTTCCCGGTACGGGGCAGGGTACGAGCAGTACTTC. Translated: CASSSRYGAGYEQYF.

This clonotype has more than one count but fewer than ten. This rearrangement joins TRBV4-1 to TRBJ2-1; TRBD2 agrees at 11 bases. Per germline, CDR1 MGHRA and CDR2 YSYEKL. CDR3 length: 18 amino acids. Germline trimming cut 3 bases from V and 0 bases from J; bases unmatched to any gene: 7. The CDR3 sequence is CASSHSSGGPSSYNEQFF. The CDR3 DNA sequence: TGCGCCAGCAGCCATTCTAGCGGGGGGCCCAGCTCCTACAATGAGCAGTTCTTC.

CDR3 bases: TGTGCCAGCAGTTTAAGCGGGGTGAAAAAACTGTTTTTT. Protein: CASSLSGVKKLFF. The chain is built from TRBV28 and TRBJ1-4, with no clear D. The CDR3 covers 13 residues. Germline V gene sequence: CDR1 MDHEN, CDR2 SYDVKM. V shed 2 bases and J shed 9 bases, with 10 bases lying between them. Full variable domain (outside the CDR3, taken from reference TRBV28 and TRBJ1-4): DVKVTQSSRYLVKRTGEKVFLECVQDMDHENMFWYRQDPGLGLRLIYFSYDVKMKEKGDIPEGYSVSREKKERFSLILESASTNQTSMYLCASSLSGVKKLFFGSGTQLSVL.

This clonotype has only a few counts. The chain is built from TRBV12-3 or TRBV12-4 and TRBJ1-6, with unresolved D. The CDR3 is made up of 13 amino acids. V was trimmed by 6 bases and J by 9 bases, leaving 12 bases between them. The CDR3 here is CASSLRMSSPLHF. The CDR3 DNA is TGTGCCAGCAGCCTACGGATGAGTTCACCCCTCCACTTT.

This sequence joins TRBV4-1 and TRBJ1-4, with D maybe TRBD1 (5 bases). This CDR3 region has 13 residues. Germline V gives CDR1 MGHRA, CDR2 YSYEKL. Trimming stripped 4 bases from V and 9 bases from J, with 12 bases between. The CDR3: CASSPGTVKKLFF. In DNA form, the CDR3 reads TGCGCCAGCAGCCCTGGGACCGTCAAAAAACTGTTTTTT.

The rearrangement joins TRBV19 to TRBJ2-3, with D possibly matching TRBD1 (5 bases). In germline, CDR1 is LNHDA, CDR2 SQIVND (reference sequence). V was trimmed by 5 bases and J by 0 bases, leaving 12 bases between them. The CDR3 is 15 residues long. CDR3 in DNA: TGTGCCAGTAGTTTCCCAGGGTATAGCACAGATACGCAGTATTTT. Its protein product is CASSFPGYSTDTQYF.

The CDR3 spells CASSGTDGYEQYF. CDR3 DNA: TGTGCCAGCAGTGGGACAGACGGCTACGAGCAGTACTTC. The chain links TRBV2 to TRBJ2-7, with D possibly being TRBD1 (6 bases). The CDR3 runs to 13 residues. With 4 bases removed from V and 3 bases from J, the gap between germline ends came to 10 bases. Germline V gene sequence: CDR1 SNHLY, CDR2 FYNNEI.

This clonotype has a handful of counts. This sequence joins TRBV7-2 and TRBJ1-1; D may be TRBD1 (5 bases). The length of the CDR3 is 14 residues. V was clipped by 5 bases and J by 4 bases, with 14 bases between them. Germline V lookup: CDR1 SGHTA, CDR2 FQGNSA. The CDR3 reads CASSGGGWSTEAFF. CDR3 coding DNA: TGTGCCAGCAGCGGGGGGGGTTGGAGCACTGAAGCTTTCTTT.

The chain combines TRBV7-9 with TRBJ2-1, with D hard to call. Germline V gives CDR1 SEHNR, CDR2 FQNEAQ (reference sequence). The CDR3 is made up of 13 amino acids. V gave up 5 bases and J gave up 7 bases, with 12 bases separating them. The CDR3: CASSPHPTNEQFF. CDR3 nucleotides: TGTGCCAGCAGCCCCCACCCTACAAATGAGCAGTTCTTC. Together with reference TRBV7-9 and TRBJ2-1, the CDR3 gives the full variable domain: DTGVSQNPRHKITKRGQNVTFRCDPISEHNRLYWYRQTLGQGPEFLTYFQNEAQLEKSRLLSDRFSAERPKGSFSTLEIQRTEQGDSAMYLCASSPHPTNEQFFGPGTRLTVL.

This sequence joins TRBV15 and TRBJ2-1; D is perhaps TRBD1 or TRBD2 (5 bases each). V shed 8 bases and J shed 7 bases, with 18 bases lying between them. The CDR3 contains 14 residues. Germline V lookup: CDR1 LNHNV, CDR2 YYDKDF (reference sequence). Here the CDR3 DNA reads TGTGCCACCTCCAGACAGACCACGGGGAATGAGCAGTTCTTC. The encoded protein is CATSRQTTGNEQFF.

This clonotype was observed a few times. The chain recombines TRBV12-5 with TRBJ2-7; possible D gene TRBD1, 6 bases. CDR3 length equals 13 residues. In germline, CDR1 is LGHNT, CDR2 FRNRAP. Trimming pared 2 bases from V and 5 bases from J, leaving 10 bases between. The CDR3: CASGLYAGDEQYF. CDR3 in DNA: TGTGCTAGTGGTTTGTACGCAGGGGACGAGCAGTACTTC.

This rearrangement joins TRBV4-1 to TRBJ1-2; a weak D match, TRBD1 (5 bases). Per the germline V gene, CDR1 is MGHRA and CDR2 is YSYEKL. V was trimmed by 4 bases and J by 6 bases, leaving 18 bases between them. This CDR3 comprises 15 residues. In DNA, the CDR3 is TGCGCCAGCAGCCCCCGTTCGTGGGGCGCGGATGGCTACACCTTC. It translates to CASSPRSWGADGYTF.

A remark on this clonotype: The germline gene is not matched at one end of the junction; a read error may be the cause. The CDR3 is CATSDLPDRSTNEKLLF. Here the CDR3 DNA reads TGTGCCACCAGTGATTTGCCGGACCGAAGTACTAATGAAAAACTGCTTTTT. The chain joins TRBV24-1 to TRBJ1-4; D not resolved. CDR1 and CDR2 from the germline V gene are KGHDR and SFDVKD. The CDR3 has 17 amino acids.

The chain couples TRBV6-6 to TRBJ2-7; 7 nucleotides match TRBD1. The CDR3 runs 14 residues. J was trimmed by 2 bases and V by 8 bases; bases with no gene match: 9. Per germline, CDR1 MNHNY and CDR2 SVGAGI (reference sequence). The CDR3 protein is CASAETGSPYEQYF. The CDR3 region has the DNA TGTGCCAGCGCGGAGACAGGGTCTCCCTACGAGCAGTACTTC.

J is TRBJ1-1 and V is TRBV2, with TRBD1 matching over 10 bases. Germline V CDR1 and CDR2: SNHLY, FYNNEI. The V gene end was trimmed by 8 bases and the J gene end by 1 base; junction bases not matched to a gene: 1. The CDR3 runs to 13 residues. The CDR3 spells CASGDRGNTEAFF. In DNA, the CDR3 is TGTGCCAGCGGGGACAGGGGGAACACTGAAGCTTTCTTT.

This clonotype was detected only a few times. The rearrangement links TRBV7-8 to TRBJ1-3, with D tentatively TRBD1 (6 bases). Trimming stripped 6 bases from V and 4 bases from J, with 13 bases between. Germline V lookup: CDR1 SGHVS, CDR2 FQNEAQ. The CDR3 is 14 amino acids. The DNA of the CDR3 is TGTGCCAGCAGTCCCACAGGGAACGGAAACACCATATATTTT. This codes for CASSPTGNGNTIYF. The variable domain in full, completed from reference TRBV7-8 and TRBJ1-3, reads GAGVSQSPRYKVAKRGQDVALRCDPISGHVSLFWYQQALGQGPEFLTYFQNEAQLDKSGLPSDRFFAERPEGSVSTLKIQRTQQEDSAVYLCASSPTGNGNTIYFGEGSWLTVV.

The chain has TRBV18 and TRBJ2-3, with TRBD1 as a possible D gene (5 bases). The CDR3 runs to 15 residues. The germline V gene has CDR1 KGHSH and CDR2 LQKENI. V was clipped by 3 bases and J by 1 base, with 11 bases between them. CDR3 DNA: TGTGCCAGCTCACCGACAGCTCGGGGCACAGATACGCAGTATTTT. Its translation: CASSPTARGTDTQYF.

The chain combines TRBV12-3 or TRBV12-4 with TRBJ1-4; D ambiguous. The V end was cut by 3 bases, the J end by 3 bases, with 14 bases between. There are 16 residues in the CDR3. CDR3 DNA: TGTGCCAGCAGTTTCAATGCGGGTACTCCTAATGAAAAACTGTTTTTT. Translated, it gives CASSFNAGTPNEKLFF.

This clonotype showed up just a few times. The chain recombines TRBV28 with TRBJ1-5; no clear D. Germline V gene sequence: CDR1 MDHEN, CDR2 SYDVKM. V was cut by 5 bases and J by 5 bases, with 22 bases left in between. There are 17 residues in the CDR3. CDR3 nucleotides: TGTGCCAGCAGTCACACTCGATGGGCCATGGACGATCAGCCCCAGCATTTT. The encoded protein is CASSHTRWAMDDQPQHF.

V is TRBV7-6 and J is TRBJ1-1, with D uncertain. This CDR3 contains 12 residues. Between the trimmed V and J ends, which lost 5 bases and 8 bases, there was a span of 12 bases. Per the germline V gene, CDR1 is SGHVS and CDR2 is FNYEAQ. This chain's CDR3 is CASSATGKEAFF. The CDR3 DNA reads TGTGCCAGCAGCGCAACCGGGAAAGAAGCTTTCTTT.

The rearrangement joins TRBV20-1 to TRBJ2-1, with D possibly matching TRBD2 (5 bases). The CDR3 covers 11 residues. Deletions cut 7 bases from V and 6 bases from J, with 10 bases between. Germline CDR1 is DFQATT and CDR2 is SNEGSKA (reference sequence). The CDR3 coding sequence is TGCAGTGGAACTCGGGGCAATGAGCAGTTCTTC. This sequence encodes CSGTRGNEQFF.

The V gene is TRBV2, the J gene TRBJ1-1; D remains ambiguous. The CDR3 spans 14 residues. V was cut by 1 base and J by 0 bases, with 6 bases left in between. Germline CDR1 and CDR2: SNHLY and FYNNEI. In DNA, the CDR3 is TGTGCCAGCAGTGAAGTAAGACTGAACACTGAAGCTTTCTTT. Its protein product is CASSEVRLNTEAFF.

The rearrangement joins TRBV28 to TRBJ1-5; D gene uncertain. V was clipped by 6 bases and J by 4 bases, with 13 bases between them. Germline lookup yields CDR1 MDHEN and CDR2 SYDVKM. The CDR3 loop spans 14 amino acids. The CDR3 coding sequence is TGTGCCAGCAGCTACGAACGGGTAAATCAGCCCCAGCATTTT. Protein product: CASSYERVNQPQHF.